This record concerns one T cell receptor beta chain sequence. Its cognate antigen is unknown. Trimming pared 3 bases from V and 5 bases from J, leaving 7 bases between. Germline CDR1 reads SEHNR; CDR2 reads FQNEAQ (reference sequence). The CDR3 length is 13 residues. Clones were sequenced by immunoSEQ multiplex PCR, and TCRdb holds only the in-frame ones, with some missing. There are more than 100,000 clones in the sample; 90% to 95% occur only once, and around 0.12% lies in the top ten. These data originate in a study of graft-versus-host responses after intestinal transplantation. The gene calls are TRBV7-9 and TRBJ2-2, with TRBD1 as a possible D gene (5 bases). Sequencing was performed on unstimulated CD4+ T cells sorted from spleen or lymph node cells, taken before intestinal transplant. The receptor was isolated from a human donor who received an intestinal transplant. CDR3 coding DNA: TGTGCCAGCAGCTTCACAGGAACCGGGGAGCTGTTTTTT. It specifies CASSFTGTGELFF.